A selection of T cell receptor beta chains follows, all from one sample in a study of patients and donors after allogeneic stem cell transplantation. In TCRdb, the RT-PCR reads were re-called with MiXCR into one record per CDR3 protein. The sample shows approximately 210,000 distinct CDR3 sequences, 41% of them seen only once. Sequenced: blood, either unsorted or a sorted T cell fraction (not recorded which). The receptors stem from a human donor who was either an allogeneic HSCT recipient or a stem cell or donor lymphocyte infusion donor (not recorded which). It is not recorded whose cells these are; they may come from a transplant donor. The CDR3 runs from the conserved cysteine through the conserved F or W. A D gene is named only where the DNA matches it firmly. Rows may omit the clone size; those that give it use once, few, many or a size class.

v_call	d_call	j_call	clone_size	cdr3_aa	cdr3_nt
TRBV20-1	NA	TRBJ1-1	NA	CSARSNTEAFF	TGCAGTGCTAGGTCTAACACTGAAGCTTTCTTT
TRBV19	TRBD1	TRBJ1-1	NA	CASSPWTGPEAFF	TGTGCCAGTAGCCCATGGACAGGGCCGGAAGCTTTCTTT
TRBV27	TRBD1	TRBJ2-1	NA	CASSSRRTGGDEQFF	TGTGCCAGCAGTTCCCGCAGGACAGGGGGAGATGAGCAGTTCTTC
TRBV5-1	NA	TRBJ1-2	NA	CASSLGQAAANYGYTF	TGCGCCAGCAGCTTGGGTCAGGCGGCCGCTAACTATGGCTACACCTTC
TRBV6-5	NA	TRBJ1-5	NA	CASSLPPGGGVYSNQPQHF	TGTGCCAGCAGTTTACCACCCGGGGGAGGGGTCTATAGCAATCAGCCCCAGCATTTT
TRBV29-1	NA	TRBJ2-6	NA	CSVPRGGTSSGANVLTF	TGCAGCGTCCCAAGAGGAGGTACAAGCTCTGGGGCCAACGTCCTGACTTTC
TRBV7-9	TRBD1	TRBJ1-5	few	CASSSETGHSNQPQHF	TGTGCCAGCAGCTCAGAGACAGGGCATAGCAATCAGCCCCAGCATTTT
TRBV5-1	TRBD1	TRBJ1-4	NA	CASSFGTGNREKLFF	TGCGCCAGCAGCTTCGGGACAGGGAACCGTGAAAAACTGTTTTTT
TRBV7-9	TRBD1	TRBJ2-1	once	CASSLVTGTGDYNEQFF	TGTGCCAGCAGCTTGGTTACCGGGACAGGGGATTACAATGAGCAGTTCTTC
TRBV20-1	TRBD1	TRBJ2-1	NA	CSAVTGTGGNNEQFF	TGCAGTGCAGTGACCGGGACAGGGGGAAACAATGAGCAGTTCTTC
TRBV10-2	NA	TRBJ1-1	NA	CASSEQGLSTEAFF	TGCGCCAGCAGTGAGCAGGGGCTGAGCACTGAAGCTTTCTTT
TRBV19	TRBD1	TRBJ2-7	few	CASSPGQVSYEQYF	TGTGCCAGTAGTCCGGGACAGGTCTCCTACGAGCAGTACTTC
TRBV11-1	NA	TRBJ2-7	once	CASSFGYYEQYF	TGTGCCAGCAGCTTCGGGTACTACGAGCAGTACTTC
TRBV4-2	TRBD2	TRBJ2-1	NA	CASSQERAGGSSYNEQFF	TGTGCCAGCAGCCAAGAGAGGGCGGGAGGTTCTTCGTACAATGAGCAGTTCTTC
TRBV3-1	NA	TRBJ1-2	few	CASSQRPNNYGYTF	TGTGCCAGCAGCCAAAGGCCCAACAACTATGGCTACACCTTC
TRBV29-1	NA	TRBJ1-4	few	CSVEGGPNNEKLFF	TGCAGCGTTGAAGGGGGGCCGAATAATGAAAAACTGTTTTTT
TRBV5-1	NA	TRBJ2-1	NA	CASSLGGQSSYNEQFF	TGCGCCAGCAGCTTGGGTGGCCAGAGCTCCTACAATGAGCAGTTCTTC
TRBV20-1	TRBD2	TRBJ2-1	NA	CSAGPGLAGPYNEQFF	TGCAGTGCTGGACCGGGACTAGCGGGGCCTTACAATGAGCAGTTCTTC
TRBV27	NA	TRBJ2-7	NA	CATYEREYTGEQYF	TGTGCCACCTACGAAAGGGAATATACCGGCGAGCAGTACTTC
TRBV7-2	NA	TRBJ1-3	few	CASSDRVSGNTIYF	TGTGCCAGCAGCGACCGGGTCTCTGGAAACACCATATATTTT
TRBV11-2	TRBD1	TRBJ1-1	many	CASSIPGTAKEAFF	TGTGCCAGCAGCATCCCCGGGACAGCGAAGGAAGCTTTCTTT
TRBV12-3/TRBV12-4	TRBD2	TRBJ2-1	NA	CARPGTRDYNEQFF	TGTGCCCGACCCGGGACTAGAGATTACAATGAGCAGTTCTTC
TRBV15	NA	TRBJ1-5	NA	CATSRDLILNQPQHF	TGTGCCACCAGCAGAGATCTAATCCTGAATCAGCCCCAGCATTTT
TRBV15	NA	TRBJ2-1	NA	CATSRDSGSSYNEQFF	TGTGCCACCAGCAGAGATTCCGGCAGTTCCTACAATGAGCAGTTCTTC
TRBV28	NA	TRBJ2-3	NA	CASSLGRRLEQYF	TGTGCCAGCAGTTTAGGACGGCGACTAGAGCAGTATTTT
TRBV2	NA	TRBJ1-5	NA	CASSESRDQPQHF	TGTGCCAGCAGTGAATCGAGGGATCAGCCCCAGCATTTT
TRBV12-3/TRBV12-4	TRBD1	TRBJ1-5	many	CASSRQDRQPQHF	TGTGCCAGCAGTCGACAGGACAGGCAGCCCCAGCATTTT
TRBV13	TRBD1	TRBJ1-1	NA	CASSVRTGLSEAFF	TGTGCCAGCAGCGTACGGACAGGGCTTTCTGAAGCTTTCTTT
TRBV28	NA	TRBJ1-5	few	CASSLPAGQVSRDSNQPQHF	TGTGCCAGCAGTTTACCTGCGGGGCAGGTTTCAAGGGATAGCAATCAGCCCCAGCATTTT
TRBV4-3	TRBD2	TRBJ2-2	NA	CASSLLAGRSDTGELFF	TGCGCCAGCAGCCTCTTAGCGGGTCGTTCGGACACCGGGGAGCTGTTTTTT
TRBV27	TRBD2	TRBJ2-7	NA	CASRSGLASYEQYF	TGTGCCAGCAGATCGGGACTAGCGAGCTACGAGCAGTACTTC
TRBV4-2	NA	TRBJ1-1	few	CASSQDGPMNTEAFF	TGTGCCAGCAGCCAAGACGGGCCTATGAACACTGAAGCTTTCTTT
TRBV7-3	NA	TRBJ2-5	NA	CASSLTGAETQYF	TGTGCCAGCAGCTTAACAGGGGCGGAGACCCAGTACTTC
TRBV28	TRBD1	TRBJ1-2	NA	CASSLFGQGIYGYTF	TGTGCCAGCAGTTTATTTGGACAGGGCATCTATGGCTACACCTTC
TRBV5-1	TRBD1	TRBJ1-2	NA	CASSPDRAEGYTF	TGCGCCAGCAGCCCCGACAGGGCGGAAGGCTACACCTTC
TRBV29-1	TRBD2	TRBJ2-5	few	CSVDLSARRERPQETQYF	TGCAGCGTTGATCTAAGTGCTAGGCGGGAGAGACCTCAAGAGACCCAGTACTTC
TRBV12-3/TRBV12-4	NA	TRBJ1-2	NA	CASSYGVRGYGYTF	TGTGCCAGCAGTTATGGGGTGAGAGGCTATGGCTACACCTTC
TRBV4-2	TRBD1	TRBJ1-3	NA	CASSPGQGPISGNTIYF	TGTGCCAGCAGCCCCGGACAGGGCCCCATCTCTGGAAACACCATATATTTT
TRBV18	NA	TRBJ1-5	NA	CASSRKLGQPQHF	TGTGCCAGCTCACGCAAGCTAGGGCAGCCCCAGCATTTT
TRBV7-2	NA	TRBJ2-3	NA	CASSFPLGSGTDTQYF	TGTGCCAGCAGTTTTCCCCTAGGATCCGGGACAGATACGCAGTATTTT
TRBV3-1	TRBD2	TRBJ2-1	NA	CASSQVSGRTYNEQFF	TGTGCCAGCAGCCAAGTTAGCGGGAGGACCTACAATGAGCAGTTCTTC
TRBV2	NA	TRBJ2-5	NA	CATRKETQYF	TGTGCCACCAGAAAGGAGACCCAGTACTTC
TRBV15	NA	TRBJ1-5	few	CATSSDGGVIEPQHF	TGTGCCACCAGCAGCGATGGGGGGGTAATAGAGCCCCAGCATTTT
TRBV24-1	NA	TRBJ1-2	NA	CATGVFGYTF	TGTGCCACCGGAGTATTTGGCTACACCTTC
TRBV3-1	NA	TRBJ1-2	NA	CASSQTQGYYGYTF	TGTGCCAGCAGCCAAACTCAGGGGTACTATGGCTACACCTTC
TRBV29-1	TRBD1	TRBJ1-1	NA	CSVGQGKGVAFF	TGCAGCGTCGGACAGGGAAAAGGCGTAGCTTTCTTT
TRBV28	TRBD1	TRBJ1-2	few	CASSLLTGGWGGYTF	TGTGCCAGCAGTTTATTGACAGGGGGCTGGGGTGGCTACACCTTC
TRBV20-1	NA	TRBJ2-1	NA	CSATGNFNNEQFF	TGCAGTGCTACCGGGAACTTTAACAATGAGCAGTTCTTC